A single sample is the source of the 5 T cell receptor beta chains below, sequenced in a study of shared T cell receptors in the human thymus. The protocol was immunoSEQ multiplex PCR, while the TCRdb copy is restricted to in-frame clones and leaves out a portion. Of hundreds of thousands of clones listed, around 93% are singletons. The sequencing sample was made of thymocytes. Receptor source: a human donor.

The rearrangement uses TRBV28 and TRBJ2-3, with 10 bases fitting TRBD2. The CDR3 is made up of 17 amino acids. Germline V lookup: CDR1 MDHEN, CDR2 SYDVKM. V trimming: 3 bases; J trimming: 5 bases; junction bases outside the gene matches: 11. The CDR3 is CASSFSGLAAWVDTQYF. The CDR3 nucleotides are TGTGCCAGCAGTTTCTCAGGACTAGCGGCATGGGTAGATACGCAGTATTTT.

The V and J genes are TRBV29-1 and TRBJ2-7; TRBD1 matches 9 bases. Germline loops: CDR1 SQVTM, CDR2 ANQGSEA. The J segment lost 2 bases and the V segment lost 5 bases, leaving 22 bases of the junction unmatched. The CDR3 loop spans 19 amino acids. The chain's CDR3 is CSVLSLVAPGTGKTYEQYF. Here the CDR3 DNA reads TGCAGCGTTCTCTCCCTAGTTGCGCCCGGGACAGGGAAGACCTACGAGCAGTACTTC.

The CDR3, as DNA: TGTGCCAGCAGTAAAGGGACGCCAGAAGAGACCCAGTACTTC. It encodes CASSKGTPEETQYF. This chain connects TRBV28 to TRBJ2-5; D possibly matches TRBD1 or TRBD2 (5 bases each). CDR3 length: 14 amino acids. Trimming removed 5 bases at V and 3 bases at J, with 13 bases between. Germline CDR1 and CDR2: MDHEN and SYDVKM.

The V and J genes are TRBV28 and TRBJ1-5; D not certain. CDR1 MDHEN and CDR2 SYDVKM come from the germline V gene. This CDR3 comprises 16 residues. Trimming cost V 3 bases and J 0 bases, with 12 bases left between them. In DNA form, the CDR3 reads TGTGCCAGCAGTTTTTGTGACATCTATAGCAATCAGCCCCAGCATTTT. Translation: CASSFCDIYSNQPQHF.

The rearrangement links TRBV7-3 to TRBJ2-3; 14 nucleotides align to TRBD2. The V segment lost 2 bases and the J segment 6 bases; nucleotides outside the gene matches: 4. The CDR3 runs 16 residues. CDR1 and CDR2 (germline): SGHTA, FQGTGA. The CDR3 loop reads CASSLPGTSGSDTQYF. For the CDR3, the DNA is TGTGCCAGCAGCTTACCCGGGACTAGCGGGAGCGATACGCAGTATTTT.